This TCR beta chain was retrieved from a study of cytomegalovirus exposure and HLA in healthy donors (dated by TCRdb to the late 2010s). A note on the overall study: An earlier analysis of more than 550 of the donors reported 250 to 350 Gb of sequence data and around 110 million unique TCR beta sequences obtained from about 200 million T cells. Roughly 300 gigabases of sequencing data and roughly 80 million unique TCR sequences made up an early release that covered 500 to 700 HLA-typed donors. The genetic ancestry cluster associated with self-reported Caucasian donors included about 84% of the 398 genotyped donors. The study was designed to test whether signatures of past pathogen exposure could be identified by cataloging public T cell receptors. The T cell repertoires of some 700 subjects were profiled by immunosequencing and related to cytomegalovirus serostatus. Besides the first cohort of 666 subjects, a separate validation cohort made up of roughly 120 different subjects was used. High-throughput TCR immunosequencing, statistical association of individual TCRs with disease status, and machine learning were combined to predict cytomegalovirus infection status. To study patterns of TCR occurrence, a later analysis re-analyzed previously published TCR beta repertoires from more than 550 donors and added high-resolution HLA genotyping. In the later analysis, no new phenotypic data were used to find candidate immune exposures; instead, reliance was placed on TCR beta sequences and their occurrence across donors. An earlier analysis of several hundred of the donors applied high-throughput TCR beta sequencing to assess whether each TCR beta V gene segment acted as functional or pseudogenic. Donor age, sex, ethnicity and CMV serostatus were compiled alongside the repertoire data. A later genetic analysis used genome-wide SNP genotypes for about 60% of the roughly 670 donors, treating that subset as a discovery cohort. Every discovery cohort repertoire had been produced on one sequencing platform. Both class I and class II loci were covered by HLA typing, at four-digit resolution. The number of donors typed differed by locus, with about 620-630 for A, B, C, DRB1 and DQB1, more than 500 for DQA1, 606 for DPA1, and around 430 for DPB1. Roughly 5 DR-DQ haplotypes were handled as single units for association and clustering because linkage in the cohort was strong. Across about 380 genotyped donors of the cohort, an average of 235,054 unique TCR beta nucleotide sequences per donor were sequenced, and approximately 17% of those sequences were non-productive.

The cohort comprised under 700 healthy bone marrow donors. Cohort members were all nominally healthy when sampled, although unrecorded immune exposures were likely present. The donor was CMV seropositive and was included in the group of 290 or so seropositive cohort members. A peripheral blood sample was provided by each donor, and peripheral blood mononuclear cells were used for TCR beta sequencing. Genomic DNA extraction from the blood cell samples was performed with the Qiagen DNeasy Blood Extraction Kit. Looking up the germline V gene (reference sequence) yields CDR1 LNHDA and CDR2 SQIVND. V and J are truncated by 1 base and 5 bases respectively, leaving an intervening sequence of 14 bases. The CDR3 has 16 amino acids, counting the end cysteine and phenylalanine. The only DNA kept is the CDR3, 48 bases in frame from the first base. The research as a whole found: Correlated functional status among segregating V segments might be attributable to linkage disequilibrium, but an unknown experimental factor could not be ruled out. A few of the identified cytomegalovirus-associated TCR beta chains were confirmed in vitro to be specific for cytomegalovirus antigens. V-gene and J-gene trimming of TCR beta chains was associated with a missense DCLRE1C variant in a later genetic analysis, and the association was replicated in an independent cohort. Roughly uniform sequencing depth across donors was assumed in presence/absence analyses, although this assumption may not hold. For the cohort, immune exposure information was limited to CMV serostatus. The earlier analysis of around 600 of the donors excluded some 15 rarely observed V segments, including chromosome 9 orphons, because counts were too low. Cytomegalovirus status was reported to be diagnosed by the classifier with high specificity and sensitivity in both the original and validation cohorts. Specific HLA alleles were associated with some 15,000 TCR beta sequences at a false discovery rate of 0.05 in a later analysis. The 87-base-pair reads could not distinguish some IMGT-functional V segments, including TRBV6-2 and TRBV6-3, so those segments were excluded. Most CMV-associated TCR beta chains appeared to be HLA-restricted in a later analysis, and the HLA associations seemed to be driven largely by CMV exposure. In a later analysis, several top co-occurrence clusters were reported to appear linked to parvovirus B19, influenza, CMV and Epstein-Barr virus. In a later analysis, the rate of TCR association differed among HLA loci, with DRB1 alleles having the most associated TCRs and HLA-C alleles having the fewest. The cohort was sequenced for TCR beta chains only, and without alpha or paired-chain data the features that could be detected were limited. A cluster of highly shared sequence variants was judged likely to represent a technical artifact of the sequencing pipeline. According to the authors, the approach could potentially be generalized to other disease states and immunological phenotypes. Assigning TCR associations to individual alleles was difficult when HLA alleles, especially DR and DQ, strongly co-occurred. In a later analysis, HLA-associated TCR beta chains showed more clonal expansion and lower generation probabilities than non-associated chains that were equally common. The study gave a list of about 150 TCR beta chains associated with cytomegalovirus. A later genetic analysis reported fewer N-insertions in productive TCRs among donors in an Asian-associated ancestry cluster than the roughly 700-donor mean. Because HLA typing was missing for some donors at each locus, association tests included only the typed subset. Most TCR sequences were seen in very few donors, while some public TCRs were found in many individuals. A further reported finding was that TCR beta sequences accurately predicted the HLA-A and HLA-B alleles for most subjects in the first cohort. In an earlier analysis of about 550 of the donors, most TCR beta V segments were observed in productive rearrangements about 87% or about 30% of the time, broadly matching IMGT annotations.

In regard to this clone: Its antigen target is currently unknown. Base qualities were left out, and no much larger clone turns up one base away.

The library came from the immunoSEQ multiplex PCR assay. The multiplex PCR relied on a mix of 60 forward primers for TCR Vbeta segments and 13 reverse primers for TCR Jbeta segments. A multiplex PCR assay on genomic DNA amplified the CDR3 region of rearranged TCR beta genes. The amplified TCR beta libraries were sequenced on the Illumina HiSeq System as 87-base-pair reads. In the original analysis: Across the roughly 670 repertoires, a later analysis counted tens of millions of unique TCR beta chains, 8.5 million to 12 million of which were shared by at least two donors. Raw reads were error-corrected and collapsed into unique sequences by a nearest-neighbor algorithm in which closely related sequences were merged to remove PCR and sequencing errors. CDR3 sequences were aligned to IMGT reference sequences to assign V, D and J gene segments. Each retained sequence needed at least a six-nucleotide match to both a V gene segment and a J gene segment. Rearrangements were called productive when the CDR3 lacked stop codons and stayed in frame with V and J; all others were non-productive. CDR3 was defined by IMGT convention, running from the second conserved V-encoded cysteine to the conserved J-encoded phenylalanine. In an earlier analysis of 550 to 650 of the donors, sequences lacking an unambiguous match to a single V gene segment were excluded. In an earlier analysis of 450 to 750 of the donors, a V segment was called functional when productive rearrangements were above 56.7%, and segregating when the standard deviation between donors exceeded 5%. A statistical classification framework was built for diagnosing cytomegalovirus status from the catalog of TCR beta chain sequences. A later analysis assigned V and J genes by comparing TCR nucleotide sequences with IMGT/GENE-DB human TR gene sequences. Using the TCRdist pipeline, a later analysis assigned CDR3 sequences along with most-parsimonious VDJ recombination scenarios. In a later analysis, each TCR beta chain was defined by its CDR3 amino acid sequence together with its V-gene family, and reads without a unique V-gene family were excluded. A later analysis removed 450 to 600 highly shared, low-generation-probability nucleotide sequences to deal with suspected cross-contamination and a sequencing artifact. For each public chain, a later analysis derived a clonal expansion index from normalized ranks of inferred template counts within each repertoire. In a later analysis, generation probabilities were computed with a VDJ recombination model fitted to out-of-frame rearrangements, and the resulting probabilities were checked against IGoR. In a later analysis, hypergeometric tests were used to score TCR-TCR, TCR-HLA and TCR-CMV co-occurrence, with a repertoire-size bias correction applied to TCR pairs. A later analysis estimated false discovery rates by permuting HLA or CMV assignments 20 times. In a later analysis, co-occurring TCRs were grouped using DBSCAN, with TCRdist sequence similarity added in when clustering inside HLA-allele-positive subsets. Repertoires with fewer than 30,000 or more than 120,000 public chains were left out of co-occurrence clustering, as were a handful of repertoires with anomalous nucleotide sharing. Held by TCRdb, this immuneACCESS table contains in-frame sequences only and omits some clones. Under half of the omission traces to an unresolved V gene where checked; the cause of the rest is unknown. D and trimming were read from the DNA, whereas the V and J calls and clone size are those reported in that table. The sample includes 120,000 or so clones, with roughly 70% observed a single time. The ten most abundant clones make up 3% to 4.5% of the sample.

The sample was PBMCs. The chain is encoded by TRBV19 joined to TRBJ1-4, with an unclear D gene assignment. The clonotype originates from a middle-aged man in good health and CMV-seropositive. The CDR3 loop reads CASSIARTMDNEKLFF. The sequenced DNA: TGTGCCAGTAGTATAGCCCGGACTATGGACAATGAAAAACTGTTTTTT.